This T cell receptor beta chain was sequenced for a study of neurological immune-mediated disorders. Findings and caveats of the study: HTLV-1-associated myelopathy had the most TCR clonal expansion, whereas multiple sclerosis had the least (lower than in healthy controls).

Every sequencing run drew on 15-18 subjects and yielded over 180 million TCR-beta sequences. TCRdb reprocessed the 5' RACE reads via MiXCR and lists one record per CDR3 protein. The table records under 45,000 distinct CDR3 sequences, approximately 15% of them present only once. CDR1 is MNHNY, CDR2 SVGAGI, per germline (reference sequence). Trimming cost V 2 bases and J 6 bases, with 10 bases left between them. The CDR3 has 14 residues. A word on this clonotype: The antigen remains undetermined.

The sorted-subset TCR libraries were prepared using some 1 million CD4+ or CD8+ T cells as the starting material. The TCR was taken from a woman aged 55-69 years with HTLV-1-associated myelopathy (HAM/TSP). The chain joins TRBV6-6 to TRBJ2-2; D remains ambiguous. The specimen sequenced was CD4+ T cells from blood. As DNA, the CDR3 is TGTGCCAGCAGTTACATGAGACCTCCCGGGGAGCTGTTTTTT. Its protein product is CASSYMRPPGELFF.